This TCR beta chain was sequenced during a study of technical replicates of blood from a handful of donors. CDR1 SNHLY and CDR2 FYNNEI come from the germline V gene. The CDR3 has 14 amino acids. Between the trimmed V and J ends, which lost 2 bases and 2 bases, there was a span of 10 bases. Profiling relied on immunoSEQ multiplex PCR, and the TCRdb table lists in-frame clones only, not all of them. The sample records about 95,000 clones, 85% to 95% being singletons. Material for sequencing was T cells isolated from PBMCs. The origin of this receptor is a human donor in good health. The V and J genes are TRBV2 and TRBJ2-7; D gene unclear. The CDR3 nucleotides read TGTGCCAGCAGTGAACCCTATGTCACCTACGAGCAGTACTTC. Translating it yields CASSEPYVTYEQYF.